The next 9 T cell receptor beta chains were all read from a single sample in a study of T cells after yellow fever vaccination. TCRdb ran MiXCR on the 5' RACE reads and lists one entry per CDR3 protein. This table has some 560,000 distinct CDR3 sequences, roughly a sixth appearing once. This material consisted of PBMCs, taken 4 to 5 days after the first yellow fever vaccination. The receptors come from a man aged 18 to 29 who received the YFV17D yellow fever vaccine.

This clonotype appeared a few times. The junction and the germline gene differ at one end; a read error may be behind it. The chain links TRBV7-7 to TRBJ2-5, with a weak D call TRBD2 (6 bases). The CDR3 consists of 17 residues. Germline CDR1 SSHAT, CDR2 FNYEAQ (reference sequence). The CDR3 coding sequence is TGTGCTAGCAGCTCCCTGCCCAAGGACTACCCCACAGAGACCCAGTACTTC. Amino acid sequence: CASSSLPKDYPTETQYF.

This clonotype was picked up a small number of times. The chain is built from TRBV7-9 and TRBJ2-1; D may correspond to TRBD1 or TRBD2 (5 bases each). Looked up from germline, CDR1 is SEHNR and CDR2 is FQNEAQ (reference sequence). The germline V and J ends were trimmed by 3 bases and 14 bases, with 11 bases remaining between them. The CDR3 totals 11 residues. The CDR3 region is CASSFRGAKFF. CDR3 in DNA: TGTGCCAGCAGCTTCCGAGGGGCGAAGTTCTTC.

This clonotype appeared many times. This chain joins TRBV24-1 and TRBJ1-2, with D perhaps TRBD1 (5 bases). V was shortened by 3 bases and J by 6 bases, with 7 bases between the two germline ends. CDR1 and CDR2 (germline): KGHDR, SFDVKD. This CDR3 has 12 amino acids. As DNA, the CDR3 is TGTGCCACCAGTGATCAAGGGGATGGCTACACCTTC. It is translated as CATSDQGDGYTF.

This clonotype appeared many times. The CDR3 sequence is CASSSNRGPTEAFF. CDR3 bases: TGCGCCAGCAGCTCCAACAGGGGGCCCACTGAAGCTTTCTTT. The chain couples TRBV5-1 to TRBJ1-1, with 9 bases identical to TRBD1. The germline V gene encodes CDR1 SGHRS and CDR2 YFSETQ. The CDR3 loop spans 14 amino acids. J was trimmed by 4 bases and V by 3 bases; bases with no gene match: 4. The variable domain in full, with the rest retrieved from reference TRBV5-1 and TRBJ1-1, is KAGVTQTPRYLIKTRGQQVTLSCSPISGHRSVSWYQQTPGQGLQFLFEYFSETQRNKGNFPGRFSGRQFSNSRSEMNVSTLELGDSALYLCASSSNRGPTEAFFGQGTRLTVV.

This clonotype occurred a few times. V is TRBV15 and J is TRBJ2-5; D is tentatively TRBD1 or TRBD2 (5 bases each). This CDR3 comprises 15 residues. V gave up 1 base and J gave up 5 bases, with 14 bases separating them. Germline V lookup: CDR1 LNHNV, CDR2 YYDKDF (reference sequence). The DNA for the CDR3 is TGTGCCACCAGCAGAGGGAGGCAGGGCTATGAGACCCAGTACTTC. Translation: CATSRGRQGYETQYF.

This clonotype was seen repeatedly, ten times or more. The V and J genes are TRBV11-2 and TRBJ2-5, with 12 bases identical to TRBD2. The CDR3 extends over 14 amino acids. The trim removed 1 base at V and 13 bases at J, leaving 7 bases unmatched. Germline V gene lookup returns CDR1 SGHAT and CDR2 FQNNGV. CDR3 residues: CASSLVPSGGARYF. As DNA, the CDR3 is TGTGCCAGCAGCTTAGTCCCTAGCGGGGGGGCCCGGTACTTC.

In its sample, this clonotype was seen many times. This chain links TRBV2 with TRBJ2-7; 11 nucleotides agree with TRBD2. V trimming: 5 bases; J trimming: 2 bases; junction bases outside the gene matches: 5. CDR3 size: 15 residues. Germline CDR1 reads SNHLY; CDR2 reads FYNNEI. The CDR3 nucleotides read TGTGCCAGCAGTCAAACTAGCGGGGGACCCTACGAGCAGTACTTC. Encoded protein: CASSQTSGGPYEQYF.

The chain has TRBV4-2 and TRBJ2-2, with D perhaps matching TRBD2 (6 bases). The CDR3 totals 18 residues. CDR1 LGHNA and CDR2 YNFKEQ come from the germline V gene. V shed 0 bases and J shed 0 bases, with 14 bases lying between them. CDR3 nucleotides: TGTGCCAGCAGCCAAGAGGCTTGGGCTAGCGCGAACACCGGGGAGCTGTTTTTT. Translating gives CASSQEAWASANTGELFF.

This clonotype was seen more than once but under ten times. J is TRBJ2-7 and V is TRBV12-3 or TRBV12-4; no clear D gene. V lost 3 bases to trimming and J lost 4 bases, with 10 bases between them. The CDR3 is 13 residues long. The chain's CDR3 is CASSLETPYEQYF. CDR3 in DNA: TGTGCCAGCAGTTTGGAAACACCGTACGAGCAGTACTTC.